This TCR beta chain was obtained from a study of shared clonotypes between healthy human individuals. Concerning this clone: Its matching antigen is unknown.

The study enrolled healthy HIV-negative adults without recent acute infections or vaccinations as donors. The assay was run at deep level. The method was immunoSEQ multiplex PCR; TCRdb's version includes in-frame clones alone and lacks a portion of them. Altogether roughly 2,500,000 clones are present, roughly 93% being singletons, with the ten largest covering roughly 0.36%. Study findings and constraints: Around 5% was the fraction of naive CD4 clonotypes found shared across several donors.

Germline-derived CDR1 and CDR2 are SGHTA and FQGTGA. The CDR3 loop spans 20 amino acids. V dropped 1 base and J dropped 0; count of bases not matched to a gene: 12. The TCR sequence derives from a man in his late teens or twenties in good health. Some clones in this sample may be carry-over from other donors' samples. V is TRBV7-3 and J is TRBJ2-3, with 11 bases identical to TRBD2. The material sequenced was naive CD4+ T cells from PBMCs. Stated subset: CD45RA+ positively selected. The CDR3 bases are TGTGCCAGCAGCTTAAGGCCGCCGGGACTAGCGGTTATTAGCACAGATACGCAGTATTTT. It encodes CASSLRPPGLAVISTDTQYF.